The 27 T cell receptor beta chains presented below share a single source sample, sequenced in a study of control samples from healthy donors and cancer patients. Measured with immunoSEQ multiplex PCR; TCRdb has only the in-frame clones, and not every one. Of 100,000 to 150,000 clones listed, about 93% were seen once; the top ten hold 1.5% to 2%. Sequencing input: PBMCs. These receptors all stem from a man aged 50-59 years with head and neck cancer.

The chain combines TRBV11-2 with TRBJ2-6; no definite D call. Looked up from germline, CDR1 is SGHAT and CDR2 is FQNNGV. This CDR3 has 16 amino acids. V lost 5 bases and J lost 2, with 13 bases in between. DNA for the CDR3: TGTGCCAGCAGCCGAACCAGACGGCCTGGGGCCAACGTCCTGACTTTC. Protein sequence: CASSRTRRPGANVLTF. The full variable domain, in which reference TRBV11-2 and TRBJ2-6 provide the parts outside the CDR3, is EAGVAQSPRYKIIEKRQSVAFWCNPISGHATLYWYQQILGQGPKLLIQFQNNGVVDDSQLPKDRFSAERLKGVDSTLKIQPAKLEDSAVYLCASSRTRRPGANVLTFGAGSRLTVL.

This CDR3 reads CASSYGGPQENIQHF. The CDR3 coding sequence is TGTGCCAGCAGTTACGGGGGCCCCCAGGAAAATATCCAGCATTTT. V is TRBV6-2 or TRBV6-3 and J is TRBJ1-5; D possibly corresponds to TRBD1 (6 bases). The V and J ends lost 2 bases and 12 bases respectively, with 20 bases between them. CDR3 size: 15 residues. Germline-derived CDR1 and CDR2 are MNHEY and SVGEGT.

The chain joins TRBV30 to TRBJ2-2; 12 nucleotides match TRBD2. V lost 2 bases and J lost 9; bases outside the gene matches: 7. Germline values: CDR1 GTSNPN, CDR2 SVGIG (reference sequence). This CDR3 region has 15 residues. CDR3 amino acids: CAWSRLAGGPRELFF. CDR3 bases: TGTGCCTGGAGTCGTCTAGCGGGGGGGCCAAGGGAGCTGTTTTTT.

This clone showed up just a few times. The chain combines TRBV19 with TRBJ1-5; unclear D gene. The CDR3 spans 11 residues. Germline CDR1 is LNHDA and CDR2 is SQIVND (reference sequence). Deletions cut 7 bases from V and 12 bases from J, with 13 bases between. The CDR3 reads CASNYGKVQHF. The CDR3 DNA is TGTGCCAGTAATTACGGGAAGGTCCAGCATTTT.

The chain couples TRBV7-2 to TRBJ1-1; D might be TRBD1 (5 bases). The length of the CDR3 is 15 residues. Trimming left V 5 bases short and J 0 bases short, with 13 bases between. CDR1 and CDR2 from the germline V gene are SGHTA and FQGNSA. The CDR3 spells CASSQTVRMNTEAFF. In nucleotides, the CDR3 is TGTGCCAGCAGCCAGACAGTGCGTATGAACACTGAAGCTTTCTTT.

With regard to this clone: Other nucleotide sequences in the sample specify the same CDR3. The chain couples TRBV7-9 to TRBJ1-5; tentative D call: TRBD1 (6 bases). With 0 bases removed from V and 3 bases from J, the gap between germline ends came to 9 bases. The CDR3 extends over 15 amino acids. Per the germline V gene, CDR1 is SEHNR and CDR2 is FQNEAQ (reference sequence). CDR3 protein: CASSLAQGPNQPQHF. The CDR3, as DNA: TGTGCCAGCAGCTTAGCCCAGGGGCCCAATCAGCCCCAGCATTTT.

The rearrangement links TRBV6-2 or TRBV6-3 to TRBJ1-1; the D gene is possibly TRBD1 (6 bases). This CDR3 is built from 14 residues. The V gene's germline CDR1 is MNHEY and CDR2 SVGEGT. V was cut by 0 bases and J by 11 bases, with 16 bases left in between. Here the CDR3 DNA reads TGTGCCAGCAGTTACTCGGACCTCGGGGGCCGGGCTTTCTTT. Its translation is CASSYSDLGGRAFF.

The genes are TRBV29-1 and TRBJ1-1, with no clear D. Germline values: CDR1 SQVTM, CDR2 ANQGSEA. This CDR3 contains 13 residues. V lost 4 bases, J lost 1 base, and 10 bases lay in between. The CDR3 bases are TGCAGCGTTGTAAGGGCAGCGAACACTGAAGCTTTCTTT. Encoded protein: CSVVRAANTEAFF.

This chain joins TRBV30 and TRBJ2-2; 14 bases fit TRBD2. CDR3 size: 17 residues. Per the germline V gene, CDR1 is GTSNPN and CDR2 is SVGIG (reference sequence). The V segment lost 5 bases and the J segment 1 base; nucleotides outside the gene matches: 6. The CDR3, as DNA: TGTGCCTGGGCGGGACTAGCGGGGGCCGGGAACACCGGGGAGCTGTTTTTT. The encoded protein is CAWAGLAGAGNTGELFF.

The chain links TRBV19 to TRBJ2-1; 8 bases match TRBD2. Losses at the gene ends were 4 bases for V and 5 bases for J; bases not matched to a gene: 13. Germline V gene sequence: CDR1 LNHDA, CDR2 SQIVND (reference sequence). This CDR3 has 17 amino acids. In DNA, the CDR3 is TGTGCCAGTAGTACCTGGGGACGGGGGGGAAGGGACAATGAGCAGTTCTTC. It is translated as CASSTWGRGGRDNEQFF.

The chain is built from TRBV2 and TRBJ2-7, with 7 bases that match TRBD1. With 5 bases clipped from V and 6 bases from J, the junction kept 4 bases outside the gene matches. The germline V gene encodes CDR1 SNHLY and CDR2 FYNNEI. This CDR3 has 12 residues. For the CDR3, the DNA is TGTGCCAGCAGTAAAGACAGGGTCGAGCAGTACTTC. Translated: CASSKDRVEQYF.

The V gene is TRBV4-2, the J gene TRBJ2-1; tentatively, D is TRBD2 (7 bases). Trimming took off 8 bases at V and 4 bases at J, with 15 bases between the two ends. This CDR3 is built from 14 residues. CDR1 is LGHNA and CDR2 is YNFKEQ in the germline V gene. In DNA form, the CDR3 reads TGTGCCAGCCGAATTGGGGGGGCGTACAATGAGCAGTTCTTC. This gives the protein CASRIGGAYNEQFF.

The chain joins TRBV4-2 to TRBJ2-2; D unclear. The length of the CDR3 is 15 residues. CDR1 is LGHNA and CDR2 is YNFKEQ in the germline V gene. V lost 0 bases, J lost 4 bases, and 9 bases lay in between. The CDR3 DNA reads as TGTGCCAGCAGCCAAGAAGGGAACCCCACCGGGGAGCTGTTTTTT. Encoded protein: CASSQEGNPTGELFF.

This clone appeared once. The chain combines TRBV3-1 (or the pseudogene TRBV3-2) with TRBJ1-5; 7 nucleotides line up with TRBD1. Germline CDR1 reads LGHDT; CDR2 reads YNNKEL (reference sequence). The length of the CDR3 is 17 residues. Losses at the gene ends were 4 bases for V and 2 bases for J; bases not matched to a gene: 11. Written as DNA, the CDR3 is TGTGCCAGCAGCCGGGGTCGCGGACAGGTGGGCAATCAGCCCCAGCATTTT. Amino acids: CASSRGRGQVGNQPQHF.

The chain has TRBV9 and TRBJ2-6, with D possibly matching TRBD1 (5 bases). The V gene's germline CDR1 is SGDLS and CDR2 YYNGEE. V was pared by 3 bases and J by 1 base, with 11 bases between. The CDR3 is 16 amino acids. CDR3 region: CASSGGSTSGANVLTF. DNA for the CDR3: TGTGCCAGCAGCGGGGGCTCCACTTCTGGGGCCAACGTCCTGACTTTC.

This clone turned up a few times. V is TRBV3-1 (or the pseudogene TRBV3-2) and J is TRBJ2-2; either TRBD1 or TRBD2 may fit D (5 bases each). V dropped 7 bases and J dropped 7 bases, with 16 bases sitting between them. The CDR3 spans 14 residues. Germline CDR1 is LGHDT and CDR2 is YNNKEL (reference sequence). The CDR3 nucleotides are TGTGCCAGCACCTACCTGGGGGTTAACGGGGAGCTGTTTTTT. This gives the protein CASTYLGVNGELFF.

The chain carries TRBV6-2 or TRBV6-3 and TRBJ1-1; a weak D match, TRBD1 (5 bases). This CDR3 spans 12 amino acids. Trimming removed 5 bases from V and 10 bases from J, with 14 bases in between. CDR1 MNHEY and CDR2 SVGEGT come from the germline V gene. CDR3: CASSDRPSGAFF. Written as DNA, the CDR3 is TGTGCCAGCAGTGACAGACCGTCCGGAGCTTTCTTT.

In this sample, this clone turned up once. This chain joins TRBV5-4 and TRBJ1-2; unclear D gene. This CDR3 contains 13 residues. CDR1 SGHNT and CDR2 YYREEE come from the germline V gene (reference sequence). V dropped 0 bases and J dropped 5 bases, with 8 bases sitting between them. The CDR3 reads CASSLAGEYGYTF. The CDR3 DNA follows: TGTGCCAGCAGCTTGGCCGGTGAATATGGCTACACCTTC.

V and J are TRBV25-1 and TRBJ2-7, with 13 bases that match TRBD2. CDR1 MGHDK and CDR2 SYGVNS come from the germline V gene. This CDR3 spans 18 amino acids. Trimming cost V 7 bases and J 3 bases; bases outside gene matches: 15. The CDR3 coding sequence is TGTGCCAGCATGGGGACAGGGTCGGGACTAGCGGGGAACTACGAGCAGTACTTC. Its protein is CASMGTGSGLAGNYEQYF.

The J gene is TRBJ1-2, the V gene TRBV7-2; tentative D call: TRBD1 (6 bases). The V gene lost 5 bases and the J gene lost 3 bases, with 16 bases spanning the gap. The germline gives CDR1 SGHTA, CDR2 FQGNSA. The CDR3 runs to 15 residues. As DNA, the CDR3 is TGTGCCAGCAGCACCCCACAGGGAACCCACTATGGCTACACCTTC. Protein product: CASSTPQGTHYGYTF.

The chain combines TRBV6-5 with TRBJ2-7; D is unresolved. Germline V gene sequence: CDR1 MNHEY, CDR2 SVGAGI. This CDR3 comprises 11 residues. V was trimmed by 6 bases and J by 3 bases, leaving 6 bases between them. CDR3 protein: CASRASYEQYF. The CDR3 nucleotides are TGTGCCAGCAGGGCCAGCTACGAGCAGTACTTC.

The V call is TRBV11-2, the J call TRBJ2-3; D possibly uses TRBD1 or TRBD2 (5 bases each). CDR3 length equals 13 residues. Germline CDR1 reads SGHAT; CDR2 reads FQNNGV. V lost 6 bases to trimming and J lost 3 bases, with 10 bases between them. Here the CDR3 DNA reads TGTGCCAGCAGTACTTGGGGGACAGATACGCAGTATTTT. Encoded protein: CASSTWGTDTQYF.

J is TRBJ2-7 and V is TRBV7-8, with 9 bases that match TRBD1. J gave up 2 bases and V 4 bases, and 6 bases lay outside the gene matches. Germline V lookup: CDR1 SGHVS, CDR2 FQNEAQ. The CDR3 loop spans 15 amino acids. The CDR3 sequence is CASSSAGTGTYEQYF. The CDR3 DNA sequence: TGTGCCAGCAGCTCGGCAGGGACAGGGACCTACGAGCAGTACTTC.

Points on this clone: The identical CDR3 is also encoded by other nucleotide sequences in the sample. V usage is TRBV28 and J usage is TRBJ1-2; no reliable D call. Germline values: CDR1 MDHEN, CDR2 SYDVKM. This CDR3 comprises 13 residues. V was trimmed by 6 bases and J by 2 bases, leaving 10 bases between them. The DNA of the CDR3 is TGTGCCAGCAGGGGAGGGATGAACTATGGCTACACCTTC. Protein: CASRGGMNYGYTF.

The rearrangement joins TRBV28 to TRBJ1-2, with 9 nucleotides matching TRBD1. Germline CDR1 is MDHEN and CDR2 is SYDVKM. Losses at the gene ends were 6 bases for V and 0 bases for J; bases not matched to a gene: 8. This CDR3 is built from 16 residues. DNA for the CDR3: TGTGCCAGCAGCCGCTACAGGGGGCAGCCTAACTATGGCTACACCTTC. Translating it yields CASSRYRGQPNYGYTF.

This clone was recorded a few times. V is TRBV18 and J is TRBJ1-2; D unresolved. Germline V gene data show CDR1 as KGHSH and CDR2 as LQKENI. CDR3 size: 15 residues. V dropped 3 bases and J dropped 0 bases, with 11 bases sitting between them. In DNA, the CDR3 is TGTGCCAGCTCACCGGGATACAGTTCTAACTATGGCTACACCTTC. Translation: CASSPGYSSNYGYTF.

The chain combines TRBV5-1 with TRBJ2-2; 10 bases map to TRBD2. This CDR3 has 16 residues. The J segment lost 6 bases and the V segment lost 5 bases, leaving 10 bases of the junction unmatched. Germline V gene lookup returns CDR1 SGHRS and CDR2 YFSETQ. The CDR3 loop is CASSISGGAFAGELFF. The CDR3 DNA reads TGCGCCAGCAGTATAAGCGGGGGGGCGTTTGCCGGGGAGCTGTTTTTT.